The 15 T cell receptor beta chains listed next were all sequenced from one sample in a study of beta chain features in type 1 diabetes. cDNA synthesis used the whole RNA isolate, giving expressed TCRB sequences. Method: immunoSEQ multiplex PCR; TCRdb's copy keeps in-frame clones and lacks some. The sample lists 10,000 to 15,000 clones, around 43% seen once, with around 0.97% in the top ten. The sample consisted of stem cell memory CD4+ T cells from blood. These receptors were obtained from a man between 18 and 35 years old in good health.

Worth noting for this clone: The sample carries other DNA sequences with the same CDR3. J is TRBJ1-6 and V is TRBV7-2; D not resolved. The CDR3 length is 15 residues. Germline V gives CDR1 SGHTA, CDR2 FQGNSA. Deletions cut 2 bases from V and 4 bases from J, with 9 bases between. The CDR3 reads CASSLLSSYNSPLHF. The CDR3 region has the DNA TGTGCCAGCAGCTTATTGAGCTCTTATAATTCACCCCTCCACTTT.

The chain links TRBV27 to TRBJ2-3; a possible D gene is TRBD1 (5 bases). Germline loops: CDR1 MNHEY, CDR2 SMNVEV (reference sequence). V was clipped by 10 bases and J by 2 bases, with 13 bases between them. There are 13 residues in the CDR3. CDR3 sequence reads: CAKYAGHTDTQYF. The CDR3 DNA reads TGTGCCAAGTATGCAGGGCACACAGATACGCAGTATTTT.

The chain links TRBV7-2 to TRBJ2-7, with TRBD2 as a possible D gene (5 bases). CDR3 length: 12 residues. Per germline, CDR1 SGHTA and CDR2 FQGNSA. V was clipped by 5 bases and J by 5 bases, with 10 bases between them. In DNA form, the CDR3 reads TGTGCCAGCAGCCCGGGATCTAACGAGCAGTACTTC. This translates into CASSPGSNEQYF.

The chain joins TRBV7-6 to TRBJ2-5; no definite D call. From germline, CDR1 is SGHVS and CDR2 FNYEAQ. The CDR3 covers 11 residues. The V end was cut by 5 bases, the J end by 3 bases, with 4 bases between. CDR3 in amino acids: CASSPKETQYF. CDR3 sequence (DNA): TGTGCCAGCAGCCCCAAAGAGACCCAGTACTTC.

The chain joins TRBV5-5 to TRBJ2-5; 11 nucleotides match TRBD2. The germline V gene encodes CDR1 SGHKS and CDR2 YYEKEE (reference sequence). The CDR3 covers 15 residues. J gave up 4 bases and V 0 bases, and 2 bases lay outside the gene matches. The CDR3 sequence: CASSLVAGGPETQYF. DNA for the CDR3: TGTGCCAGCAGCTTGGTAGCGGGGGGGCCAGAGACCCAGTACTTC.

In its sample, this clone was seen a few times. The CDR3 nucleotides read TGTGCCAGCAGCTTAGTACAGGGATCCTACGAGCAGTACTTC. Translating gives CASSLVQGSYEQYF. The V and J genes are TRBV7-2 and TRBJ2-7; D possibly corresponds to TRBD1 (6 bases). The germline gives CDR1 SGHTA, CDR2 FQGNSA. This CDR3 has 14 amino acids. V was trimmed by 1 base and J by 1 base, leaving 8 bases between them.

This chain links TRBV2 with TRBJ1-5, with 10 bases that match TRBD1. There are 14 residues in the CDR3. Unmatched junction bases numbered 5, after V lost 8 bases and J lost 4 bases. Germline V gives CDR1 SNHLY, CDR2 FYNNEI. CDR3 coding DNA: TGTGCCAGCGTCCGGGACAGGGGTAATCAGCCCCAGCATTTT. Residues: CASVRDRGNQPQHF.

The V call is TRBV27, the J call TRBJ2-7; TRBD1 aligns across 9 bases. The CDR3 has 14 residues. CDR1 is MNHEY and CDR2 is SMNVEV in the germline V gene (reference sequence). V dropped 2 bases and J dropped 2; count of bases not matched to a gene: 1. The CDR3 bases are TGTGCCAGCAGTTTAACAGGGGGCCCCTACGAGCAGTACTTC. This gives the protein CASSLTGGPYEQYF.

The count of this clone is one. The V call is TRBV4-2, the J call TRBJ1-4; 9 nucleotides line up with TRBD1. The CDR3 has 14 amino acids. The germline V gene has CDR1 LGHNA and CDR2 YNFKEQ. V was clipped by 4 bases and J by 6 bases; unmatched bases: 3. The CDR3 region has the DNA TGTGCCAGCAGCCTGGGACAGGGAGATGAAAAACTGTTTTTT. Translation: CASSLGQGDEKLFF.

This clone has more than one count but fewer than ten. The rearrangement links TRBV30 to TRBJ2-1; 7 bases are a match to TRBD2. V lost 0 bases to trimming and J lost 12 bases; unmatched junction nucleotides: 8. This CDR3 has 13 residues. CDR1 and CDR2 from the germline V gene are GTSNPN and SVGIG (reference sequence). The CDR3 sequence: CAWSVLLAAGQFF. CDR3 DNA sequence: TGTGCCTGGAGTGTACTTCTAGCGGCAGGGCAGTTCTTC.

The CDR3 DNA reads as TGCAGCCTTTCGCCCCAGCATTTT. It translates to CSLSPQHF. V gene TRBV20-1 combines with J gene TRBJ1-5; the D is unclear. CDR1 and CDR2 from the germline V gene are DFQATT and SNEGSKA (reference sequence). CDR3 length: 8 residues.

By share of the sample, this clone is medium-sized. The rearrangement uses TRBV7-9 and TRBJ2-5; no clear D. Trimming took 6 bases from V and 3 from J, leaving 8 bases between them. This CDR3 comprises 12 residues. The germline V gene has CDR1 SEHNR and CDR2 FQNEAQ (reference sequence). The DNA of the CDR3 is TGTGCCAGCAGACCTACTGAAGAGACCCAGTACTTC. It codes for CASRPTEETQYF. Filled out from reference TRBV7-9 and TRBJ2-5, the complete variable domain reads DTGVSQNPRHKITKRGQNVTFRCDPISEHNRLYWYRQTLGQGPEFLTYFQNEAQLEKSRLLSDRFSAERPKGSFSTLEIQRTEQGDSAMYLCASRPTEETQYFGPGTRLLVL.

This rearrangement joins TRBV18 to TRBJ1-1, with D possibly matching TRBD1 (6 bases). The germline V and J ends were trimmed by 3 bases and 1 base, with 9 bases remaining between them. CDR3 length equals 14 residues. CDR1 is KGHSH, CDR2 LQKENI, per germline. CDR3 nucleotide sequence: TGTGCCAGCTCACCCCCGACAGGGAACACTGAAGCTTTCTTT. Amino acids: CASSPPTGNTEAFF.

This clone was picked up a small number of times. The gene calls are TRBV13 and TRBJ1-1, with 7 bases lining up with TRBD1. Trimming at V came to 5 bases and at J to 3 bases, leaving 24 bases not matched to a gene. The CDR3 spans 20 residues. Per the germline V gene, CDR1 is PRHDT and CDR2 is FYEKMQ (reference sequence). The CDR3 DNA reads TGTGCCAGCAGCGAGAGAGAGTGGACAGGAGCCCTTCTAGGAGACACTGAAGCTTTCTTT. It yields the protein CASSEREWTGALLGDTEAFF.

This clone was picked up a small number of times. V usage is TRBV18 and J usage is TRBJ2-3; possibly TRBD1 for D (6 bases). Per the germline V gene, CDR1 is KGHSH and CDR2 is LQKENI. CDR3 length: 15 residues. Trimming shortened V by 3 bases and J by 2 bases, and 12 bases separated the two germline ends. The CDR3: CASSPRDTNTDTQYF. The CDR3 DNA is TGTGCCAGCTCACCCCGGGACACTAACACAGATACGCAGTATTTT.